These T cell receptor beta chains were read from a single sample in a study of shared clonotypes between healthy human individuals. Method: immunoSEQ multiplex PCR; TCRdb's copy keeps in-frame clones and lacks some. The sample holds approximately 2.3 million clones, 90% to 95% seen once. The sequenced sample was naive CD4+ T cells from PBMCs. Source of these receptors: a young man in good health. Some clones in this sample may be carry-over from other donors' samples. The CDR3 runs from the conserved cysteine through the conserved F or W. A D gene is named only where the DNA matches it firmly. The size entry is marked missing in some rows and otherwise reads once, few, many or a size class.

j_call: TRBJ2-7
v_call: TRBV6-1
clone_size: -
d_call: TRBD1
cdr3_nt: TGTGCCAGCAGTGAGGACCTAAGGGACAGGGTAGGCTACGAGCAGTACTTC
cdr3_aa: CASSEDLRDRVGYEQYF

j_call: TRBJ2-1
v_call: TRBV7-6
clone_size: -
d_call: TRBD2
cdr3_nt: TGTGCCAGCAGCGCCGGACTAGCGGGATCGTTTGATGAGCAGTTCTTC
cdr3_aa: CASSAGLAGSFDEQFF

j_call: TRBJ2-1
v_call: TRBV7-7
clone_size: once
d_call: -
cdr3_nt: TGTGCCAGCAGCCTCGGACTGGTCGGTTACAATGAGCAGTTCTTC
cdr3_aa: CASSLGLVGYNEQFF

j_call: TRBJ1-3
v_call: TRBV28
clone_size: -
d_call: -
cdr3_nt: TGTGCCAGCAGTTCCTCATCGCGAGGGACTGGAAACACCATATATTTT
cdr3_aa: CASSSSSRGTGNTIYF

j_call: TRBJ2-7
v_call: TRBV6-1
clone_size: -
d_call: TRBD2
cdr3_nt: TGTGCCAGCAAGACGGGAGGGTCCTACGAGCAGTACTTC
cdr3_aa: CASKTGGSYEQYF

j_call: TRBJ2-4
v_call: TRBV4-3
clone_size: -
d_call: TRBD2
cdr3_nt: TGCGCCAGCAGCCAAGAAGGCGTTTGGGGCGGGGGACTAGCCAAAAACATTCAGTACTTC
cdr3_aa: CASSQEGVWGGGLAKNIQYF

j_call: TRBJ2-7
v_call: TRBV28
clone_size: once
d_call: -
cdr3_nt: TGTGCCAGCAGTTTGGAGGGGTTTCTTGACTACGAGCAGTACTTC
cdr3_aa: CASSLEGFLDYEQYF

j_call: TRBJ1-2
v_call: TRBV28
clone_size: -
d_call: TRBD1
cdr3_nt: TGTGCCAGCAGCCCGGACAGGGGGTATGGCTACACCTTC
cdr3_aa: CASSPDRGYGYTF

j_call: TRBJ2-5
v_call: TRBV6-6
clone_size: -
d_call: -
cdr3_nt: TGTGCCAGCAGTTTGGAGGGCCGAGGGCAGACCCAGTACTTC
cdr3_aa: CASSLEGRGQTQYF

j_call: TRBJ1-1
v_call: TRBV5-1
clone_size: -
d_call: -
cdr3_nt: TGCGCCAGCAGCAAAATCCCCCCCGCCACTGAAGCTTTCTTT
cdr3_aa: CASSKIPPATEAFF

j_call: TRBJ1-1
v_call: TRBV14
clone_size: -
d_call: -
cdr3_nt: TGTGCCAGCAGCCAAGAAAGAGGAGCTGAAGCTTTCTTT
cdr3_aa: CASSQERGAEAFF

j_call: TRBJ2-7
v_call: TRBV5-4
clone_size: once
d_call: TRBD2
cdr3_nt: TGTGCCAGCAGACCCGGGACCGAGCGGGGGTCATACGAGCAGTACTTC
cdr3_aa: CASRPGTERGSYEQYF

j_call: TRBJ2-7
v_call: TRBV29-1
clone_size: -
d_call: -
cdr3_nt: TGCAGCGCCCGGGACGAACCCTACGAGCAGTACTTC
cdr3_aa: CSARDEPYEQYF

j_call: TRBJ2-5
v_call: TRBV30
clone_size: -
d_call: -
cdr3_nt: TGTGCCTGGAGTAGGTCAGAAACTCAAGAGACCCAGTACTTC
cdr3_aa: CAWSRSETQETQYF

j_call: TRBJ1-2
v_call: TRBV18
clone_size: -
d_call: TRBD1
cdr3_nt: TGTGCCAGCTCACCACTAGGACAGGGGGCCGTGGAGGGCTACACCTTC
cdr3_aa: CASSPLGQGAVEGYTF

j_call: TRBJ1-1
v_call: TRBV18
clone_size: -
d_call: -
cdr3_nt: TGTGCCAGCTCGGACGGGACCCGGGGGGGAACTGAAGCTTTCTTT
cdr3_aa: CASSDGTRGGTEAFF

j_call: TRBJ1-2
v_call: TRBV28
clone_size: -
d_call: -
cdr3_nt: TGTGCCAGCAGTTCCCCCCAGGGCTATGGCTACACCTTC
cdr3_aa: CASSSPQGYGYTF

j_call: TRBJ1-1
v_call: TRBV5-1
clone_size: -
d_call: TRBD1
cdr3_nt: TGCGCCAGCCAGGGACAGGTGAACACTGAAGCTTTCTTT
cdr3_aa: CASQGQVNTEAFF

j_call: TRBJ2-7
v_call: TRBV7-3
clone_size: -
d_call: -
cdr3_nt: TGTGCCAGCAGCTTGAGGGGAAGGAACGAGCAGTACTTC
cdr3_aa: CASSLRGRNEQYF

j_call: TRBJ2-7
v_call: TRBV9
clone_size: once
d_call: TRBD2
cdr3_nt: TGTGCCAGCGCACCGACTAGCGGGAGGTACGAGCAGTACTTC
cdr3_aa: CASAPTSGRYEQYF

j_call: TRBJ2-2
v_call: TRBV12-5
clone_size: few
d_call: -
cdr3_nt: TGTGCTAGTGGTTTGAGATACCCGGGACTTACCGGGGAGCTGTTTTTT
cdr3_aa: CASGLRYPGLTGELFF

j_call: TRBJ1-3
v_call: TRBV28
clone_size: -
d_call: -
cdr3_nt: TGTGCCAGCAGTGAGGTCTCTGGAAACACCATATATTTT
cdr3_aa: CASSEVSGNTIYF

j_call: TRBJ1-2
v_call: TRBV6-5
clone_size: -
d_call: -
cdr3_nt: TGTGCCAGCAGTTACTCGAGGACGACTTATGGCTACACCTTC
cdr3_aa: CASSYSRTTYGYTF

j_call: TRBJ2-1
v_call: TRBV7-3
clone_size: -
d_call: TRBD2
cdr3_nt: TGTGCCAGCAGCTTGCTAGCGGGATTCGGGGAGCAGTTCTTC
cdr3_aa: CASSLLAGFGEQFF

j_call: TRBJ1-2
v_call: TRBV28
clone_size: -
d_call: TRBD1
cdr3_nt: TGTGCCAGCAGTGGAGACAGGGGGCGGCGGAATGGCTACACCTTC
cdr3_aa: CASSGDRGRRNGYTF

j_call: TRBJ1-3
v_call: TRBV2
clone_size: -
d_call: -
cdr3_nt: TGTGCCAGCAGTGGGGATAGAAACACCATATATTTT
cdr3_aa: CASSGDRNTIYF

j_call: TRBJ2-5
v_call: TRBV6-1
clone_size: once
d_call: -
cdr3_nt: TGTGCCAGCACCAGGACCGTGCCAGTGGAGACCCAGTACTTC
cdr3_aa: CASTRTVPVETQYF

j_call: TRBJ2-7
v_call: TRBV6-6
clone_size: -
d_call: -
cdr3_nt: TGTGCCAGCAGTCCAACCGAGGGGACTCCGGCGTACTTC
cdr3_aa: CASSPTEGTPAYF

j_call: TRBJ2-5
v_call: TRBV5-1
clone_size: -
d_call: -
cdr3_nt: TGCGCCAGCAGCCCCGGGACGGTAGGAGAGACCCAGTACTTC
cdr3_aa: CASSPGTVGETQYF

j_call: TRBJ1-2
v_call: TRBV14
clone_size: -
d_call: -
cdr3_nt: TGTGCCAGCAGCCAGGACCTCCTGTCGGCTAACTATGGCTACACCTTC
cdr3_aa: CASSQDLLSANYGYTF

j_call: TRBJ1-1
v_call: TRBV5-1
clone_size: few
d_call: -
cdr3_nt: TGCGCCAGCAGCTTGGGAGACCGGGCAGAAGCTTTCTTT
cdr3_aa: CASSLGDRAEAFF

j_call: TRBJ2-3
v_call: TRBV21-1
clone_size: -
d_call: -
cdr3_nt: TGTGCCAGCAGCAAGGAACCACTAAGATTGTCCACAGATACGCAGTATTTT
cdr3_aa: CASSKEPLRLSTDTQYF